One and the same sample provided the 24 T cell receptor beta chains below, sequenced in a study of tissue T cells after allogeneic stem cell transplantation. Repertoires were generated with immunoSEQ multiplex PCR, while TCRdb's copy carries only in-frame clones and drops some. This table has fewer than 2,000 clones, roughly 73% appearing once. Here the sequenced sample was esophagus tissue, taken at autopsy. All receptors come from a woman aged 18-55 years with breast cancer.

The chain links TRBV3-1 (or the pseudogene TRBV3-2) to TRBJ2-1, with D maybe TRBD1 (6 bases). CDR1 LGHDT and CDR2 YNNKEL come from the germline V gene (reference sequence). CDR3 size: 12 residues. V was trimmed by 1 base and J by 12 bases, leaving 10 bases between them. CDR3 DNA sequence: TGTGCCAGCAGCCAAGTGACAGGCGGGCAGTTCTTC. This encodes CASSQVTGGQFF.

This chain connects TRBV9 to TRBJ2-1; 13 bases map to TRBD2. V lost 0 bases, J lost 5 bases, and 2 bases stayed unmatched. The CDR3 is 16 amino acids. CDR1 SGDLS and CDR2 YYNGEE come from the germline V gene. The CDR3 DNA is TGTGCCAGCAGCGTAGGGGGACTAGCGGGGAACAATGAGCAGTTCTTC. It yields the protein CASSVGGLAGNNEQFF.

The chain carries TRBV9 and TRBJ1-2; possibly TRBD1 for D (5 bases). Germline-derived CDR1 and CDR2 are SGDLS and YYNGEE. V lost 0 bases, J lost 5 bases, and 20 bases lay in between. The CDR3 extends over 17 amino acids. CDR3 amino acids: CASSVAVGRAGSYGYTF. The CDR3 DNA reads as TGTGCCAGCAGCGTAGCTGTGGGTCGGGCAGGGAGTTATGGCTACACCTTC.

The CDR3 bases are TGTGCCAGCAGCGAAGGGACTAGTTCGAGTTCCGAGCAGTACTTC. Its protein product is CASSEGTSSSSEQYF. The V call is TRBV9, the J call TRBJ2-7, with 8 bases matching TRBD2. The CDR3 is 15 amino acids. Germline V gives CDR1 SGDLS, CDR2 YYNGEE. With V trimmed by 3 bases and J by 6 bases, 11 bases remained unmatched.

This chain joins TRBV6-1 and TRBJ1-2; unclear D gene. The CDR3 loop spans 13 amino acids. Trimming pared 2 bases from V and 9 bases from J, leaving 13 bases between. The germline CDR1 and CDR2 sequences are MNHNS and SASEGT. The CDR3 DNA sequence: TGTGCCAGCAGTGAAATTGTGGCCTACAGCTACACCTTC. It encodes CASSEIVAYSYTF.

The count of this clone is one. The chain uses TRBV20-1 and TRBJ2-1; the match to TRBD2 covers 7 bases. Germline-derived CDR1 and CDR2 are DFQATT and SNEGSKA (reference sequence). This CDR3 spans 14 amino acids. V gave up 3 bases and J gave up 3 bases; unmatched junction bases: 5. The CDR3 nucleotides are TGCAGTGCTAGTATCGCGGGAGACTACAATGAGCAGTTCTTC. It is translated as CSASIAGDYNEQFF.

The rearrangement joins TRBV6-2 or TRBV6-3 to TRBJ2-7; TRBD2 agrees at 8 bases. The junction had 12 bases not matched to a gene; V was cut back by 4 bases and J by 7 bases. The CDR3 contains 15 residues. Germline lookup yields CDR1 MNHEY and CDR2 SVGEGT. CDR3 nucleotides: TGTGCCAGCAGTTTAAGAAGGCGGGAGGAGTGGGAGCAGTACTTC. Its translation: CASSLRRREEWEQYF.

The V gene is TRBV25-1, the J gene TRBJ2-7, with D possibly matching TRBD1 (5 bases). This CDR3 has 13 residues. Trimming removed 5 bases from V and 6 bases from J, with 14 bases in between. Germline V gene data show CDR1 as MGHDK and CDR2 as SYGVNS. The CDR3 is CASSRRQTSEQYF. In DNA form, the CDR3 reads TGTGCCAGCAGTCGTAGACAGACATCCGAGCAGTACTTC.

The rearrangement uses TRBV7-6 and TRBJ2-5, with 8 bases matching TRBD1. The junction had 7 bases not matched to a gene; V was cut back by 2 bases and J by 5 bases. Per germline, CDR1 SGHVS and CDR2 FNYEAQ. The CDR3 covers 15 residues. CDR3 sequence reads: CASSLNYQGAETQYF. CDR3 in DNA: TGTGCCAGCAGCTTAAATTATCAGGGGGCCGAGACCCAGTACTTC.

In regard to this clone: The identical CDR3 is also encoded by other nucleotide sequences in the sample. J is TRBJ1-2 and V is TRBV19, with D hard to call. Germline V gene lookup returns CDR1 LNHDA and CDR2 SQIVND (reference sequence). The CDR3 totals 12 residues. Trimming pared 2 bases from V and 5 bases from J, leaving 6 bases between. The CDR3 nucleotides are TGTGCCAGTAGTATAAGATCGTATGGCTACACCTTC. Residues: CASSIRSYGYTF. Filled out from reference TRBV19 and TRBJ1-2, the complete variable domain reads DGGITQSPKYLFRKEGQNVTLSCEQNLNHDAMYWYRQDPGQGLRLIYYSQIVNDFQKGDIAEGYSVSREKKESFPLTVTSAQKNPTAFYLCASSIRSYGYTFGSGTRLTVV.

Only one count was recorded for this clone. The genes are TRBV6-4 and TRBJ2-3, with 11 bases matching TRBD2. The CDR3 spans 15 residues. Trimming removed 2 bases from V and 6 bases from J; junction bases left unmatched: 4. Germline loops: CDR1 MRHNA, CDR2 SNTAGT. CDR3 loop: CASSDIAGGQDTQYF. The DNA for the CDR3 is TGTGCCAGCAGTGACATAGCGGGGGGGCAGGATACGCAGTATTTT.

The chain is built from TRBV10-3 and TRBJ1-2; possible D gene TRBD1, 5 bases. This CDR3 is built from 16 residues. Trimming took off 2 bases at V and 4 bases at J, with 17 bases between the two ends. CDR1 and CDR2 (germline): ENHRY, SYGVKD. This chain's CDR3 is CAISEIGTERGYGYTF. CDR3 coding DNA: TGTGCCATCAGTGAGATAGGGACCGAAAGGGGCTATGGCTACACCTTC.

V is TRBV30 and J is TRBJ2-7; 9 nucleotides match TRBD1. CDR1 GTSNPN and CDR2 SVGIG come from the germline V gene (reference sequence). The J segment lost 4 bases and the V segment lost 3 bases, leaving 7 bases of the junction unmatched. This CDR3 is built from 14 residues. The CDR3, as DNA: TGTGCCTGGAGCGGACAGGGGATCATATACGAGCAGTACTTC. It is translated as CAWSGQGIIYEQYF.

This chain joins TRBV15 and TRBJ1-2; 7 bases match TRBD1. J gave up 5 bases and V 5 bases, and 11 bases lay outside the gene matches. Germline V lookup: CDR1 LNHNV, CDR2 YYDKDF (reference sequence). CDR3 length equals 15 residues. CDR3 nucleotide sequence: TGTGCCACCAGCCCCCAGTCAGGGGGAGCGTATGGCTACACCTTC. Translating it yields CATSPQSGGAYGYTF.

V is TRBV6-1 and J is TRBJ2-1; D could derive from TRBD1 or TRBD2 (6 bases each). The CDR3 has 15 amino acids. CDR1 and CDR2 from the germline V gene are MNHNS and SASEGT. V was pared by 0 bases and J by 7 bases, with 13 bases between. CDR3 sequence: CASSEATRGGNEQFF. DNA for the CDR3: TGTGCCAGCAGTGAAGCAACGAGAGGGGGGAATGAGCAGTTCTTC.

This chain joins TRBV19 and TRBJ2-3; 12 positions agree with TRBD2. CDR3 length equals 18 residues. Looked up from germline, CDR1 is LNHDA and CDR2 is SQIVND (reference sequence). V dropped 6 bases and J dropped 0; count of bases not matched to a gene: 10. This CDR3 is CASRRPGLAGPSTDTQYF. The CDR3 DNA sequence: TGTGCCAGTAGACGGCCGGGACTAGCGGGCCCTAGCACAGATACGCAGTATTTT.

This clone was found a few times. The gene calls are TRBV11-3 and TRBJ2-5, with TRBD2 as a possible D gene (6 bases). V gave up 4 bases and J gave up 4 bases, with 13 bases separating them. CDR3 length: 14 amino acids. CDR1 and CDR2 (germline): SGHNT, YENEEA. In DNA, the CDR3 is TGTGCCAGCAGCTATGGGAGGCCGGGAGAGACCCAGTACTTC. It translates to CASSYGRPGETQYF.

V usage is TRBV5-1 and J usage is TRBJ2-1, with 7 bases lining up with TRBD2. In germline, CDR1 is SGHRS, CDR2 YFSETQ. The CDR3 sequence is 15 residues long. The J segment lost 2 bases and the V segment lost 1 base, leaving 3 bases of the junction unmatched. The CDR3 is CASSLTREAYNEQFF. As DNA, the CDR3 is TGCGCCAGCAGCTTGACCCGGGAGGCCTACAATGAGCAGTTCTTC.

The J gene is TRBJ1-5, the V gene TRBV7-9, with D possibly being TRBD1 (6 bases). Germline-derived CDR1 and CDR2 are SEHNR and FQNEAQ (reference sequence). The CDR3 runs to 15 residues. Trimming stripped 5 bases from V and 5 bases from J, with 16 bases between. CDR3 loop: CASSPSRAGDQPQHF. In DNA, the CDR3 is TGTGCCAGCAGCCCAAGCCGGGCAGGGGATCAGCCCCAGCATTTT.

This chain joins TRBV14 and TRBJ2-1, with 7 bases lining up with TRBD2. Germline V CDR1 and CDR2: SGHDN, FVKESK. V gave up 4 bases and J gave up 5 bases; unmatched junction bases: 5. The CDR3 extends over 14 amino acids. The CDR3 DNA is TGTGCCAGCAGCCTTGGACTAGGCCACAATGAGCAGTTCTTC. Its protein product is CASSLGLGHNEQFF.

This clone appeared once. V is TRBV11-1 and J is TRBJ2-3, with D perhaps TRBD1 (5 bases). Trimming took off 4 bases at V and 4 bases at J, with 9 bases between the two ends. This CDR3 is built from 13 residues. Germline loops: CDR1 SGHAT, CDR2 FQDESV (reference sequence). The CDR3 DNA reads as TGTGCCAGCAGCTCACAGGTTGCAGATACGCAGTATTTT. Amino acids: CASSSQVADTQYF.

V usage is TRBV7-2 and J usage is TRBJ2-5, with D possibly TRBD1 on 6 matching bases. Germline values: CDR1 SGHTA, CDR2 FQGNSA. This CDR3 contains 16 residues. Trimming stripped 5 bases from V and 5 bases from J, with 21 bases between. The DNA for the CDR3 is TGTGCCAGCAGCCCAGGGGCCGAAACCCGTCTCGAGACCCAGTACTTC. This codes for CASSPGAETRLETQYF.

This chain joins TRBV5-1 and TRBJ1-5; D remains ambiguous. The CDR3 loop spans 18 amino acids. The V gene's germline CDR1 is SGHRS and CDR2 YFSETQ. V was trimmed by 0 bases and J by 0 bases, leaving 16 bases between them. The CDR3 here is CASSLASDPSDSNQPQHF. In nucleotides, the CDR3 is TGCGCCAGCAGCTTGGCAAGCGATCCCAGTGATAGCAATCAGCCCCAGCATTTT.

This chain joins TRBV5-4 and TRBJ1-6, with 8 bases that match TRBD1. This CDR3 contains 14 residues. Germline V gene sequence: CDR1 SGHNT, CDR2 YYREEE (reference sequence). The junction had 3 bases not matched to a gene; V was cut back by 4 bases and J by 6 bases. CDR3 residues: CASSRGQGNSPLHF. The CDR3 region has the DNA TGTGCCAGCAGCCGAGGACAGGGTAATTCACCCCTCCACTTT. Filled out from reference TRBV5-4 and TRBJ1-6, the complete variable domain reads ETGVTQSPTHLIKTRGQQVTLRCSSQSGHNTVSWYQQALGQGPQFIFQYYREEENGRGNFPPRFSGLQFPNYSSELNVNALELDDSALYLCASSRGQGNSPLHFGNGTRLTVT.